These 30 T cell receptor beta chains were sequenced from one sample in a study of T cell changes during pregnancy in multiple sclerosis. Sequencing was performed with immunoSEQ multiplex PCR; in TCRdb, only in-frame clones are kept and a portion is missing. The repertoire has 55,000 to 65,000 clones, 80% to 95% of them found once; the top ten carry roughly 0.34%. This material consisted of CD4+ T cells from peripheral blood mononuclear cells, taken before pregnancy. Receptors were obtained from a female donor with multiple sclerosis, enrolled in a pregnancy study.

The chain links TRBV5-1 to TRBJ2-1; D is unresolved. This CDR3 is built from 13 residues. V was clipped by 2 bases and J by 5 bases, with 8 bases between them. CDR1 SGHRS and CDR2 YFSETQ come from the germline V gene. CDR3 in amino acids: CASSFLTDNEQFF. CDR3 DNA: TGCGCCAGCAGCTTCCTAACGGACAATGAGCAGTTCTTC.

The V call is TRBV25-1, the J call TRBJ2-1, with 8 bases lining up with TRBD2. The CDR3 has 15 residues. CDR1 and CDR2 from the germline V gene are MGHDK and SYGVNS. The V and J ends lost 2 bases and 8 bases, in that order; junction bases with no gene match: 8. The CDR3 loop reads CASSERREAEDEQFF. CDR3 bases: TGTGCCAGCAGTGAACGGCGGGAGGCAGAGGATGAGCAGTTCTTC.

The chain couples TRBV7-2 to TRBJ2-5; D is perhaps TRBD1 (5 bases). With 2 bases removed from V and 5 bases from J, the gap between germline ends came to 15 bases. The CDR3 consists of 15 residues. CDR1 SGHTA and CDR2 FQGNSA come from the germline V gene. CDR3 loop: CASSLTFSRVETQYF. The CDR3 DNA reads as TGTGCCAGCAGCTTAACTTTTTCCAGGGTGGAGACCCAGTACTTC.

The V call is TRBV9, the J call TRBJ2-1; 7 positions agree with TRBD2. V trimming: 0 bases; J trimming: 4 bases; junction bases outside the gene matches: 4. Germline CDR1 is SGDLS and CDR2 is YYNGEE. This CDR3 has 15 residues. The CDR3 coding sequence is TGTGCCAGCAGCGTAGTTAGCGGGCCATACAATGAGCAGTTCTTC. Its protein is CASSVVSGPYNEQFF.

The V and J genes are TRBV21-1 and TRBJ2-1; the table's D call, TRBD2, has no DNA check behind it. TRBV21-1 is labeled a pseudogene. The length of the CDR3 is 17 residues. The CDR3 nucleotides are TGTGCCAGCAGCAAAACGGGCGGGACGGCCTTAAACAATGAGCAGTTCTTC. Its translation is CASSKTGGTALNNEQFF.

The chain has TRBV5-1 and TRBJ1-2; no reliable D call. CDR1 is SGHRS and CDR2 is YFSETQ in the germline V gene. The ends were cut back, 0 bases at V and 7 bases at J, with 13 bases in the middle. CDR3 size: 14 residues. In nucleotides, the CDR3 is TGCGCCAGCAGCTTGGACGCGGGCCGTCTTGGCTACACCTTC. Its protein is CASSLDAGRLGYTF.

The chain links TRBV10-3 to TRBJ1-2; no clear D gene. The V end was cut by 0 bases, the J end by 10 bases, with 9 bases between. The V gene's germline CDR1 is ENHRY and CDR2 SYGVKD. The CDR3 sequence is 12 residues long. The CDR3 region has the DNA TGTGCCATCAGTGAGTCCCGGGGTCTCTACACCTTC. This codes for CAISESRGLYTF.

The chain recombines TRBV5-1 with TRBJ2-7, with TRBD1 matching over 10 bases. The CDR3 spans 15 residues. The junction had 3 bases not matched to a gene; V was cut back by 0 bases and J by 3 bases. Germline CDR1 and CDR2: SGHRS and YFSETQ. The CDR3 protein is CASSLDGTGVYEQYF. CDR3 DNA: TGCGCCAGCAGCTTGGATGGGACAGGGGTCTACGAGCAGTACTTC.

This clone was seen just once. The rearrangement uses TRBV7-9 and TRBJ2-3, with D maybe TRBD2 (5 bases). V was shortened by 8 bases and J by 2 bases, with 14 bases between the two germline ends. The length of the CDR3 is 14 residues. From germline, CDR1 is SEHNR and CDR2 FQNEAQ (reference sequence). The CDR3: CASASGSNTDTQYF. As DNA, the CDR3 is TGTGCCAGCGCCAGTGGGAGTAACACAGATACGCAGTATTTT.

A remark on this clone: The junction departs from germline at one end; a sequencing error may be responsible. The chain links TRBV7-2 to TRBJ1-1, with 8 positions matching TRBD1. This CDR3 spans 17 amino acids. Germline lookup yields CDR1 SGHTA and CDR2 FQGNSA. CDR3 residues: CASSLDWTGTVKTEAFF. CDR3 sequence (DNA): TGTGCCAGCAGCTTAGATTGGACAGGGACCGTGAAGACTGAAGCTTTCTTT.

On this clone: Other DNA sequences in the sample encode the same CDR3. The chain couples TRBV11-2 to TRBJ2-7; 14 bases line up with TRBD2. Germline V CDR1 and CDR2: SGHAT, FQNNGV. J gave up 1 base and V 2 bases, and 1 base lay outside the gene matches. The CDR3 covers 16 residues. The CDR3 reads CASSLRLAGGSYEQYF. The CDR3 nucleotides are TGTGCCAGCAGCTTACGACTAGCGGGAGGGTCCTACGAGCAGTACTTC.

This clone was recorded once. The rearrangement uses TRBV19 and TRBJ2-1, with TRBD2 matching 11 bases. This CDR3 is built from 15 residues. Germline loops: CDR1 LNHDA, CDR2 SQIVND (reference sequence). With V trimmed by 6 bases and J by 8 bases, 9 bases remained unmatched. Here the CDR3 reads CASRELAGERDEQFF. DNA for the CDR3: TGTGCCAGTAGGGAACTAGCGGGAGAAAGGGATGAGCAGTTCTTC.

This clone was found once. The J gene is TRBJ2-7, the V gene TRBV11-1; TRBD1 agrees at 7 bases. Germline trimming cut 5 bases from V and 3 bases from J; bases unmatched to any gene: 13. Germline V gene sequence: CDR1 SGHAT, CDR2 FQDESV (reference sequence). The CDR3 contains 16 residues. CDR3 loop: CASSVVWGTDHYEQYF. CDR3 coding DNA: TGTGCCAGCAGCGTCGTCTGGGGGACAGATCACTACGAGCAGTACTTC.

The CDR3 coding sequence is TGTGCCAGCGGTCCGGCAGGGGCCCACGAGCAGTACTTC. Translation: CASGPAGAHEQYF. The chain joins TRBV6-6 to TRBJ2-7; perhaps TRBD1 as D (6 bases). The CDR3 has 13 residues. CDR1 and CDR2 from the germline V gene are MNHNY and SVGAGI (reference sequence). Trimming cost V 8 bases and J 5 bases, with 16 bases left between them.

This rearrangement joins TRBV29-1 to TRBJ2-5; unclear D gene. Trimming left V 7 bases short and J 0 bases short, with 6 bases between. This CDR3 has 11 amino acids. Germline assignment: CDR1 SQVTM and CDR2 ANQGSEA. For the CDR3, the DNA is TGCAGCGCTCCGTACCAAGAGACCCAGTACTTC. It specifies CSAPYQETQYF.

The chain has TRBV2 and TRBJ2-3; possible D gene TRBD2, 6 bases. The CDR3 has 15 residues. Germline CDR1 SNHLY, CDR2 FYNNEI. The V gene lost 2 bases and the J gene lost 0 bases, with 9 bases spanning the gap. DNA for the CDR3: TGTGCCAGCAGTGAACGGCTAGCGAGCACAGATACGCAGTATTTT. It is translated as CASSERLASTDTQYF.

V is TRBV4-3 and J is TRBJ2-2, with 12 nucleotides matching TRBD2. The germline V gene has CDR1 LGHNA and CDR2 YSLEER. This CDR3 region has 18 residues. After removal of 0 bases from V and 5 bases from J, the junction contained 7 bases not matched to a gene. In DNA form, the CDR3 reads TGCGCCAGCAGCCAAGACCGACTAGCGGGAGTCGGGACCGGGGAGCTGTTTTTT. Protein: CASSQDRLAGVGTGELFF.

Details on this clone: Other DNA sequences in the same sample also yield this CDR3. CDR3 amino acids: CASSQPGMNTEAFF. CDR3 sequence (DNA): TGTGCCAGCAGCCAACCGGGGATGAACACTGAAGCTTTCTTT. This chain connects TRBV14 to TRBJ1-1, with D uncertain. Deletions cut 2 bases from V and 0 bases from J, with 7 bases between. The CDR3 totals 14 residues. CDR1 and CDR2 from the germline V gene are SGHDN and FVKESK.

V gene TRBV7-3 combines with J gene TRBJ1-2; D unclear. The V and J ends lost 2 bases and 8 bases respectively, with 18 bases between them. The germline V gene encodes CDR1 SGHTA and CDR2 FQGTGA. The CDR3 consists of 15 residues. For the CDR3, the DNA is TGTGCCAGCAGCTTAGACGCTGGCATGAGGAGCGGCTACACCTTC. Translating gives CASSLDAGMRSGYTF.

The rearrangement joins TRBV7-6 to TRBJ2-5; 7 nucleotides match TRBD2. The germline V gene encodes CDR1 SGHVS and CDR2 FNYEAQ. The CDR3 length is 15 residues. Germline trimming cut 2 bases from V and 3 bases from J; bases unmatched to any gene: 6. The CDR3 here is CASSLWDGRKETQYF. CDR3 bases: TGTGCCAGCAGCTTATGGGACGGGAGGAAAGAGACCCAGTACTTC.

V and J are TRBV4-3 and TRBJ1-4; no clear D gene. V was trimmed by 4 bases and J by 7 bases, leaving 16 bases between them. From germline, CDR1 is LGHNA and CDR2 YSLEER. This CDR3 has 15 residues. The CDR3 coding sequence is TGCGCCAGCAGCCGTTCCGGATCAGGTGGTGAAAAACTGTTTTTT. The encoded protein is CASSRSGSGGEKLFF.

The chain carries TRBV5-1 and TRBJ2-5, with 9 bases lining up with TRBD2. Germline CDR1 SGHRS, CDR2 YFSETQ. This CDR3 comprises 17 residues. Trimming cost V 1 base and J 5 bases; bases outside gene matches: 12. The CDR3, as DNA: TGCGCCAGCAGCTTGAGTGTCGCGGGAGGGCCTGGGGAGACCCAGTACTTC. Translation gives CASSLSVAGGPGETQYF.

The chain joins TRBV18 to TRBJ2-7, with TRBD2 as a possible D gene (5 bases). Germline values: CDR1 KGHSH, CDR2 LQKENI. The CDR3 extends over 12 amino acids. V lost 3 bases, J lost 9 bases, and 12 bases lay in between. The CDR3 here is CASSPEGNRQYF. In DNA form, the CDR3 reads TGTGCCAGCTCACCTGAGGGAAACAGGCAGTACTTC.

The chain combines TRBV2 with TRBJ2-7; possible D gene TRBD1, 5 bases. Trimming removed 2 bases from V and 0 bases from J, with 8 bases in between. This CDR3 spans 14 amino acids. CDR1 is SNHLY and CDR2 is FYNNEI in the germline V gene. The CDR3 loop reads CASSEQGSSYEQYF. The DNA for the CDR3 is TGTGCCAGCAGTGAACAGGGTAGCTCCTACGAGCAGTACTTC.

This clone was seen just once. The chain employs TRBV5-1 and TRBJ2-7; 12 bases align to TRBD2. The CDR3 contains 17 residues. Per germline, CDR1 SGHRS and CDR2 YFSETQ. With 0 bases clipped from V and 5 bases from J, the junction kept 9 bases outside the gene matches. CDR3 residues: CASSLGGTTSGSDEQYF. The CDR3 coding sequence is TGCGCCAGCAGCTTGGGGGGAACGACTAGCGGGAGTGACGAGCAGTACTTC.

The chain has TRBV4-3 and TRBJ2-2; 8 positions agree with TRBD2. The CDR3 contains 17 residues. Germline CDR1 and CDR2: LGHNA and YSLEER. V trimming: 2 bases; J trimming: 5 bases; junction bases outside the gene matches: 10. The CDR3 spells CASSQSLAGPTTGELFF. CDR3 nucleotides: TGCGCCAGCAGCCAATCCCTAGCGGGCCCAACGACCGGGGAGCTGTTTTTT.

The chain is built from TRBV19 and TRBJ1-3; D is undetermined. CDR1 is LNHDA and CDR2 is SQIVND in the germline V gene (reference sequence). The ends were cut back, 5 bases at V and 4 bases at J, with 6 bases in the middle. This CDR3 comprises 12 residues. The CDR3 loop is CASSFKGNTIYF. CDR3 sequence (DNA): TGTGCCAGTAGTTTTAAAGGAAACACCATATATTTT.

The gene calls are TRBV7-9 and TRBJ2-1; TRBD2 might be the D (6 bases). Germline CDR1 SEHNR, CDR2 FQNEAQ (reference sequence). The CDR3 totals 15 residues. Trimming stripped 5 bases from V and 1 base from J, with 12 bases between. As DNA, the CDR3 is TGTGCCAGCAGCCCTAGCGACCTTTCCTACAATGAGCAGTTCTTC. It translates to CASSPSDLSYNEQFF. Looking up the rest from reference TRBV7-9 and TRBJ2-1 gives the full variable domain: DTGVSQNPRHKITKRGQNVTFRCDPISEHNRLYWYRQTLGQGPEFLTYFQNEAQLEKSRLLSDRFSAERPKGSFSTLEIQRTEQGDSAMYLCASSPSDLSYNEQFFGPGTRLTVL.

This clone was detected only once. In DNA form, the CDR3 reads TGTGCCAGCAGAGAAAACCTGGGACAGGGCAGCAATCAGCCCCAGCATTTT. It encodes CASRENLGQGSNQPQHF. The rearrangement uses TRBV6-1 and TRBJ1-5; 9 bases match TRBD1. The ends lost 6 bases at V and 1 base at J; junction bases unmatched: 10. The CDR3 runs to 17 residues. Germline values: CDR1 MNHNS, CDR2 SASEGT.

The V gene is TRBV7-3, the J gene TRBJ1-5; 7 positions match TRBD1. The CDR3 has 15 residues. J was trimmed by 0 bases and V by 6 bases; bases with no gene match: 5. Germline V gene data show CDR1 as SGHTA and CDR2 as FQGTGA. CDR3: CASSLDRYSNQPQHF. CDR3 in DNA: TGTGCCAGCAGTCTGGACAGGTATAGCAATCAGCCCCAGCATTTT. The full variable domain, completed using reference TRBV7-3 and TRBJ1-5, is GAGVSQTPSNKVTEKGKYVELRCDPISGHTALYWYRQSLGQGPEFLIYFQGTGAADDSGLPNDRFFAVRPEGSVSTLKIQRTERGDSAVYLCASSLDRYSNQPQHFGDGTRLSIL.